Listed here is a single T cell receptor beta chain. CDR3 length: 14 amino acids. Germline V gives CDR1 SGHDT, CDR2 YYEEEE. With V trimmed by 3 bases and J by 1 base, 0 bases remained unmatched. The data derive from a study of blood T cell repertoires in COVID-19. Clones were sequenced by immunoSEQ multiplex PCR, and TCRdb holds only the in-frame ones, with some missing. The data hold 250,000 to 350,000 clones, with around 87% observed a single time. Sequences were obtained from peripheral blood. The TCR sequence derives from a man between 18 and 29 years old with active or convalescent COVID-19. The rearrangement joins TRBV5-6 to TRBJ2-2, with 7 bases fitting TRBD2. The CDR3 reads CASSSSGNTGELFF. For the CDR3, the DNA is TGTGCCAGCAGCTCTAGCGGGAACACCGGGGAGCTGTTTTTT.